This T cell receptor (beta chain) comes out of a study of control samples from healthy donors and cancer patients (dated by TCRdb to the early 2020s). CDR1 and CDR2 are drawn from the germline V gene (reference sequence): GTSNPN, SVGIG. V has 2 bases trimmed and J has 4 bases trimmed; junction bases matching no gene number 5. The CDR3 runs 14 amino acids, cysteine and phenylalanine included. This entry keeps only the CDR3 DNA: 42 bases, framed from base 1. Points on this clone: This clone's antigen is unknown. No much larger clonotype is one base removed from it; base qualities were not supplied.

The method was the immunoSEQ multiplex PCR assay. Entries here come from immuneACCESS through TCRdb and include only in-frame sequences with V and J called. Some clones fail to appear in such tables; in the studies checked, an unresolved V gene covers under half of the shortfall, and the cause of the remainder is unknown. This sample holds 70,000 to 75,000 clones; roughly 86% were observed only once. The ten largest clones capture roughly a fifth of the sample. Sequenced input: PBMCs. This receptor was identified in a man aged 55 to 70 with lung cancer. In this chain, TRBV30 is recombined with TRBJ1-5; 7 bases in the junction line up with TRBD1. The nucleotide sequence reads as follows: TGTGCCTGGAGTACGACAGGGAGTAATCAGCCCCAGCATTTT. Its protein reads: CAWSTTGSNQPQHF. The variable domain in full, with residues beyond the CDR3 obtained from the reference TRBV30 and TRBJ1-5 genes, is SQTIHQWPATLVQPVGSPLSLECTVEGTSNPNLYWYRQAAGRGLQLLFYSVGIGQISSEVPQNLSASRPQDRQFILSSKKLLLSDSGFYLCAWSTTGSNQPQHFGDGTRLSIL.